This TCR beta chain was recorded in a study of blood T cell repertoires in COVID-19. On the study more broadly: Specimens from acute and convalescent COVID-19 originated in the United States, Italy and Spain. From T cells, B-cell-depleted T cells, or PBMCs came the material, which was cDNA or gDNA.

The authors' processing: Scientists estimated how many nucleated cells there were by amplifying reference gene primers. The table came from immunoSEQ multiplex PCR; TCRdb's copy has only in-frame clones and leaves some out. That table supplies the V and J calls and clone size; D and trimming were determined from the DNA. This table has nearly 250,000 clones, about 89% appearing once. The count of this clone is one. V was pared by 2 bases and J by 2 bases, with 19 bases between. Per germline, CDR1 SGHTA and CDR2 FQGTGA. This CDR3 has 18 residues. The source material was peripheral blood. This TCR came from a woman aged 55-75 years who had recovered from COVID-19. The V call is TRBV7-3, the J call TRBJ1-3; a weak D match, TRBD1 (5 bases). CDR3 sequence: CASSLGPPEGRAGNTIYF. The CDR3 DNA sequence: TGTGCCAGCAGCTTAGGGCCCCCGGAGGGCAGGGCTGGAAACACCATATATTTT. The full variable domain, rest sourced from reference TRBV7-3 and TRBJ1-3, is GAGVSQTPSNKVTEKGKYVELRCDPISGHTALYWYRQSLGQGPEFLIYFQGTGAADDSGLPNDRFFAVRPEGSVSTLKIQRTERGDSAVYLCASSLGPPEGRAGNTIYFGEGSWLTVV.